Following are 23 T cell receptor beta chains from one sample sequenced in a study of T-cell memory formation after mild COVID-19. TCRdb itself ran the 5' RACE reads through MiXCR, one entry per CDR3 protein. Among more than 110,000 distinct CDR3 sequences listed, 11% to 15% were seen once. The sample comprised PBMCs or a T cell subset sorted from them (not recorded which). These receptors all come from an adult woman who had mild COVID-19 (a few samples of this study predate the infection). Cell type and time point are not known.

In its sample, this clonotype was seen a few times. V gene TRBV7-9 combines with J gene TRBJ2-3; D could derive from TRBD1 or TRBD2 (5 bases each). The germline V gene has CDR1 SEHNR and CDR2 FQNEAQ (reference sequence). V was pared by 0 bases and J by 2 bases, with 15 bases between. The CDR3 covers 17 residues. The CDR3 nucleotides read TGTGCCAGCAGCTTAGCGAGCAGTGGGGACCACACAGATACGCAGTATTTT. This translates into CASSLASSGDHTDTQYF.

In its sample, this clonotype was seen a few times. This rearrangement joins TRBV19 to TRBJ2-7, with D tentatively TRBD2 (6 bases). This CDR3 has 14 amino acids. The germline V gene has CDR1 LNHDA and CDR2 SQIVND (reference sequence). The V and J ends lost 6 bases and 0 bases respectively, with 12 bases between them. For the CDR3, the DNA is TGTGCCAGTAGCCAACGGGGGAGCTCCTACGAGCAGTACTTC. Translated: CASSQRGSSYEQYF.

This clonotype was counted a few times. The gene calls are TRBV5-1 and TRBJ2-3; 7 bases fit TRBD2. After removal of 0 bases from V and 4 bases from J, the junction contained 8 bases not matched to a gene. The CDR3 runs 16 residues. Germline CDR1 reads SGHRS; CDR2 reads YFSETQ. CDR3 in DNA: TGCGCCAGCAGCTTGGTTGGGGGGGAAGGCTCAGATACGCAGTATTTT. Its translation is CASSLVGGEGSDTQYF.

The CDR3 nucleotides read TGTGCCAGCAGCTCGGGGCAGGGCTGGGGCACTGAAGCTTTCTTT. Residues: CASSSGQGWGTEAFF. The chain employs TRBV7-6 and TRBJ1-1, with D perhaps matching TRBD1 (5 bases). This CDR3 comprises 15 residues. Per the germline V gene, CDR1 is SGHVS and CDR2 is FNYEAQ. V was clipped by 4 bases and J by 4 bases, with 16 bases between them.

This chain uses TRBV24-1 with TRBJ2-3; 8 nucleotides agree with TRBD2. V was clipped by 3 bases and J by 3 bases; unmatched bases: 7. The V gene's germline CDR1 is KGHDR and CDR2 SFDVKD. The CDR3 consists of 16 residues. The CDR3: CATSDPPASGTDTQYF. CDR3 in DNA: TGTGCCACCAGTGATCCACCGGCTAGCGGGACAGATACGCAGTATTTT.

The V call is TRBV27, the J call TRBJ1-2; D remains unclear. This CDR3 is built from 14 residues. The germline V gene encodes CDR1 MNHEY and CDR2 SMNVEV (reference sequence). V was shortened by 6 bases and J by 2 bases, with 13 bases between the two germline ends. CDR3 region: CASSPLQANYGYTF. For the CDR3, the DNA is TGTGCCAGCAGCCCCCTTCAGGCGAACTATGGCTACACCTTC.

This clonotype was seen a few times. CDR3 nucleotides: TGCAGCGTCCGAGGGGGCGGGGAGCAGTTCTTC. Protein: CSVRGGGEQFF. This chain uses TRBV29-1 with TRBJ2-1, with 7 bases lining up with TRBD1. This CDR3 region has 11 residues. Germline V lookup: CDR1 SQVTM, CDR2 ANQGSEA. The V gene end was trimmed by 6 bases and the J gene end by 10 bases; junction bases not matched to a gene: 6.

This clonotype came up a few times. The CDR3 reads CASSQDAGVGTEAFF. The DNA for the CDR3 is TGCGCCAGCAGCCAAGACGCAGGGGTAGGGACTGAAGCTTTCTTT. The chain links TRBV4-1 to TRBJ1-1; maybe TRBD1 (6 bases). Trimming left V 0 bases short and J 5 bases short, with 13 bases between. Germline-derived CDR1 and CDR2 are MGHRA and YSYEKL. The CDR3 spans 15 residues.

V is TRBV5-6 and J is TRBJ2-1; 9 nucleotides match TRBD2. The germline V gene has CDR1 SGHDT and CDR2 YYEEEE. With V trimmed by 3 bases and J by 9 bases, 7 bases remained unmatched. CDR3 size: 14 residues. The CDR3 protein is CASSSSSGTGEQFF. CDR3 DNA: TGTGCCAGCAGCTCCTCTAGCGGGACCGGTGAGCAGTTCTTC.

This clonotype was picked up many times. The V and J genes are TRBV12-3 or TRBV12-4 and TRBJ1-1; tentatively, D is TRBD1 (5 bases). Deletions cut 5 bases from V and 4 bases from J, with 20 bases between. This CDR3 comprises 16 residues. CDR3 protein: CASSAWDPGLGTEAFF. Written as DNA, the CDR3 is TGTGCCAGCAGTGCTTGGGACCCCGGTTTAGGCACTGAAGCTTTCTTT.

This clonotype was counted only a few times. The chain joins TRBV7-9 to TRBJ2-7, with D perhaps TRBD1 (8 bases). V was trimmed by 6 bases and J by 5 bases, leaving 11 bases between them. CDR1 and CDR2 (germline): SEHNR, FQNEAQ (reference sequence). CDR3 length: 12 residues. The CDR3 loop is CASRQGGDEQYF. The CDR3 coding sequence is TGTGCCAGCAGACAGGGGGGGGACGAGCAGTACTTC.

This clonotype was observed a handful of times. The CDR3 here is CASSPGQRNEKLFF. In nucleotides, the CDR3 is TGTGCCAGCTCCCCGGGACAGCGGAATGAAAAACTGTTTTTT. V gene TRBV18 combines with J gene TRBJ1-4; 7 bases match TRBD1. The length of the CDR3 is 14 residues. V lost 6 bases, J lost 5 bases, and 6 bases stayed unmatched. Germline values: CDR1 KGHSH, CDR2 LQKENI.

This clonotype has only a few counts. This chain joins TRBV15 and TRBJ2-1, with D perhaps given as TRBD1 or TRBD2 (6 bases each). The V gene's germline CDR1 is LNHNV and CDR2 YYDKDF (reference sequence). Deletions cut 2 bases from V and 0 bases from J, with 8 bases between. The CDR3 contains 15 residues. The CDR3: CATSRKGGSYNEQFF. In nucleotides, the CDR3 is TGTGCCACCAGCAGAAAGGGGGGCTCCTACAATGAGCAGTTCTTC.

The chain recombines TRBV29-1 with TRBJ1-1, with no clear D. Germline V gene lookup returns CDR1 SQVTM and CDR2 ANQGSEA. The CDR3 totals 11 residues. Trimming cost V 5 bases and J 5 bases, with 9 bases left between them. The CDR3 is CSVRMGTEAFF. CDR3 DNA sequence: TGCAGCGTTCGTATGGGTACTGAAGCTTTCTTT.

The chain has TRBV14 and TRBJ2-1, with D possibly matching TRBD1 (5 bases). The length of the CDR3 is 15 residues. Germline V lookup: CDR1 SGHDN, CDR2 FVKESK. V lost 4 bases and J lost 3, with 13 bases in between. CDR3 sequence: CASSLYRTNYNEQFF. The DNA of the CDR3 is TGTGCCAGCAGCCTTTACAGGACAAACTACAATGAGCAGTTCTTC. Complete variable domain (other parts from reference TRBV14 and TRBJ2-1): EAGVTQFPSHSVIEKGQTVTLRCDPISGHDNLYWYRRVMGKEIKFLLHFVKESKQDESGMPNNRFLAERTGGTYSTLKVQPAELEDSGVYFCASSLYRTNYNEQFFGPGTRLTVL.

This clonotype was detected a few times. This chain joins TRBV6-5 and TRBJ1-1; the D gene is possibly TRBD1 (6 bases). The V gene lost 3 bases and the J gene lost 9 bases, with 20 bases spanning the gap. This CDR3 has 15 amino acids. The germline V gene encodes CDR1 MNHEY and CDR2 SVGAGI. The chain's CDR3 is CASSYVGGAVGQAFF. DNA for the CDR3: TGTGCCAGCAGTTATGTTGGGGGGGCGGTTGGACAAGCTTTCTTT.

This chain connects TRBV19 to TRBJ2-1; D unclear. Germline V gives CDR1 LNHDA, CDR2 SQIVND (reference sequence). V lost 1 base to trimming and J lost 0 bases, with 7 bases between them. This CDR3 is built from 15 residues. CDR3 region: CASSIVASSYNEQFF. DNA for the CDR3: TGTGCCAGTAGTATAGTCGCTAGCTCCTACAATGAGCAGTTCTTC. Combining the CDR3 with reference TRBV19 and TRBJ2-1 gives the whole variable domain DGGITQSPKYLFRKEGQNVTLSCEQNLNHDAMYWYRQDPGQGLRLIYYSQIVNDFQKGDIAEGYSVSREKKESFPLTVTSAQKNPTAFYLCASSIVASSYNEQFFGPGTRLTVL.

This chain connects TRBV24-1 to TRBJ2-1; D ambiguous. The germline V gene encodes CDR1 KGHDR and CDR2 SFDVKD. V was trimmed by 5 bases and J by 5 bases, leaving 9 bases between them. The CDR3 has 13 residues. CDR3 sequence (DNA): TGTGCCACCAGTGTGCGTTGGGACAATGAGCAGTTCTTC. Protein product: CATSVRWDNEQFF.

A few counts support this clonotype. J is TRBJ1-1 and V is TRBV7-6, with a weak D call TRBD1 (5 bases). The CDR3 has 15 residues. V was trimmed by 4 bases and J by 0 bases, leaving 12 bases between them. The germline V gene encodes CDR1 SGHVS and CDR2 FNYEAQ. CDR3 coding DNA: TGTGCCAGCAGCTCGAGCAGGGAATTGAACACTGAAGCTTTCTTT. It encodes CASSSSRELNTEAFF.

The chain's CDR3 is CASSLTDFYEQYF. CDR3 coding DNA: TGTGCCAGCAGTCTCACCGACTTCTACGAGCAGTACTTC. The V call is TRBV12-3 or TRBV12-4, the J call TRBJ2-7; D call uncertain. This CDR3 is 13 amino acids long. Trimming cost V 5 bases and J 3 bases, with 11 bases left between them.

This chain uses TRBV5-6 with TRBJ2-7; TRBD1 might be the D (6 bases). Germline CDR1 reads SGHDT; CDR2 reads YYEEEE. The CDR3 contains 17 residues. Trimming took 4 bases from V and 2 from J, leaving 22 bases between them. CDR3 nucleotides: TGTGCCAGCAGCGTCAACAGCCGACAGGCTACCACCTACGAGCAGTACTTC. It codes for CASSVNSRQATTYEQYF.

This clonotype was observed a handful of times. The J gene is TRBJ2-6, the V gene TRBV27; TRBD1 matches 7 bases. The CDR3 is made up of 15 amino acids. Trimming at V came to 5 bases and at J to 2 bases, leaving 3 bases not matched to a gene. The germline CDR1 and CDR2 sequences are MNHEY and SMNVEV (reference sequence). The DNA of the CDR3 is TGTGCCAGCAGTCTACAGGGGACTGGGGCCAACGTCCTGACTTTC. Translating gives CASSLQGTGANVLTF.

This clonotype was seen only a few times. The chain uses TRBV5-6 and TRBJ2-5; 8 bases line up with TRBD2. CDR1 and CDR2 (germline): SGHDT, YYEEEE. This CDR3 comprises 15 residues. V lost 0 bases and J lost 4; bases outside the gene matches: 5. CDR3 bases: TGTGCCAGCAGCTTGGGGCGGGAGGAGGGAGAGACCCAGTACTTC. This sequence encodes CASSLGREEGETQYF. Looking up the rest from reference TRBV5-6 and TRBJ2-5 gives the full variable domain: DAGVTQSPTHLIKTRGQQVTLRCSPKSGHDTVSWYQQALGQGPQFIFQYYEEEERQRGNFPDRFSGHQFPNYSSELNVNALLLGDSALYLCASSLGREEGETQYFGPGTRLLVL.